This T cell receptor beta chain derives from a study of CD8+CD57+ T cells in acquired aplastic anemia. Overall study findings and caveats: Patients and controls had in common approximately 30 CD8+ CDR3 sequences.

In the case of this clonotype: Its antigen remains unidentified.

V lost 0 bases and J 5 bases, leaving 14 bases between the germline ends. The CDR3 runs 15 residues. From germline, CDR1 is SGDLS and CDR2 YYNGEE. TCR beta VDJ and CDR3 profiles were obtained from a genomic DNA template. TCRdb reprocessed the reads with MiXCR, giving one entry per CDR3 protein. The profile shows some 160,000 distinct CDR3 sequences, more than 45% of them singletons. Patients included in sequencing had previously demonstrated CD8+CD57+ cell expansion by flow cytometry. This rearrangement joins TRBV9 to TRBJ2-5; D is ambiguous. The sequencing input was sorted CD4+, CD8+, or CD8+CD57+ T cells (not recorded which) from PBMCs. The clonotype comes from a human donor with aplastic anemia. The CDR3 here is CASSVGTEPGETQYF. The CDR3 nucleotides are TGTGCCAGCAGCGTAGGAACAGAACCCGGGGAGACCCAGTACTTC. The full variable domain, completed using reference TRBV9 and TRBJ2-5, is DSGVTQTPKHLITATGQRVTLRCSPRSGDLSVYWYQQSLDQGLQFLIQYYNGEERAKGNILERFSAQQFPDLHSELNLSSLELGDSALYFCASSVGTEPGETQYFGPGTRLLVL.